Listed below are T cell receptor beta chains from one sample, sequenced in a study of cytomegalovirus exposure and HLA in healthy donors. Only in-frame clones appear in the TCRdb table, and some are missing; sequencing was by immunoSEQ multiplex PCR. This table holds 150,000 to 200,000 clones, around 88% found once. Specimen: PBMCs. The source is a woman aged 18-29 years in good health and CMV-seronegative. Each CDR3 is given with its conserved first and last residue. The order of the fields is clone size, V gene, J gene, D gene, CDR3 DNA, CDR3 protein. D genes are given only for firm matches. Only some rows state a clone size, as once, few, many or a class for expanded clones.

.	TRBV5-1	TRBJ2-6	TRBD1	TGCGCCAGCCACCGGGACAGGAGCTCTGGGGCCAACGTCCTGACTTTC	CASHRDRSSGANVLTF
.	TRBV5-1	TRBJ2-2	.	TGCGCCAGCAGCTTGGACCAACAGTTGGTGGACACCGGGGAGCTGTTTTTT	CASSLDQQLVDTGELFF
.	TRBV7-2	TRBJ2-7	.	TGTGCCAGCAGCTTAGAAGCGGGCTACGAGCAGTACTTC	CASSLEAGYEQYF
.	TRBV18	TRBJ1-5	TRBD1	TGTGCCAGCTCACCCCGGACAGGCTACAATAGCAATCAGCCCCAGCATTTT	CASSPRTGYNSNQPQHF
.	TRBV7-8	TRBJ2-7	TRBD1	TGTGCCAGCAGCCCCTTGGACAGGAGCTCCTACGAGCAGTACTTC	CASSPLDRSSYEQYF
.	TRBV27	TRBJ1-2	TRBD1	TGTGCCAGCAGTTCCCGGGACAGAGGGAATGGCTACACCTTC	CASSSRDRGNGYTF
.	TRBV6-6	TRBJ1-1	.	TGTGCCAGCAGTTCCGCCCGGGTCACTGAAGCTTTCTTT	CASSSARVTEAFF
.	TRBV19	TRBJ1-1	TRBD1	TGTGCCAGTGCCCCTGGGACAGGATTATTGAACACTGAAGCTTTCTTT	CASAPGTGLLNTEAFF
.	TRBV10-3	TRBJ2-1	.	TGTGCCATCAGTGAGTCGGGAGTGGGAAATGAGCAGTTCTTC	CAISESGVGNEQFF
.	TRBV7-9	TRBJ2-4	TRBD1	TGTGCCAGCAGCCTACTGACAGGGGCCAAAAACATTCAGTACTTC	CASSLLTGAKNIQYF
.	TRBV2	TRBJ2-3	TRBD2	TGTGCCAGCAGGGACTTAGCGGGGGGGCCGGGAGATACGCAGTATTTT	CASRDLAGGPGDTQYF
.	TRBV15	TRBJ1-5	.	TGTGCCACCAGCAGAGATGGGGGCGGGGGGCTCGGCAATCAGCCCCAGCATTTT	CATSRDGGGGLGNQPQHF
once	TRBV5-4	TRBJ2-1	.	TGTGCCAGCAGCTTGGAAATAGGAGGAGGGAATGAGCAGTTCTTC	CASSLEIGGGNEQFF
.	TRBV9	TRBJ1-4	.	TGTGCCAGCAGCACCGGGACAACAACTAATGAAAAACTGTTTTTT	CASSTGTTTNEKLFF
few	TRBV5-1	TRBJ1-6	TRBD1	TGCGCCAGCAGCTTGGCTGGACAGGGGACGAGGTATAATTCACCCCTCCACTTT	CASSLAGQGTRYNSPLHF
.	TRBV7-9	TRBJ1-1	TRBD1	TGTGCCAGCAGCTGGACAACAGGGGGCTCCGCTGAAGCTTTCTTT	CASSWTTGGSAEAFF
.	TRBV6-5	TRBJ2-1	TRBD2	TGTGCCAGCAGCCCTAGCGGGGGGCGGTACAATGAGCAGTTCTTC	CASSPSGGRYNEQFF
.	TRBV19	TRBJ1-6	TRBD1	TGTGCCAGTAGTATTGATGCAGGGGGATATTCACCCCTCCACTTT	CASSIDAGGYSPLHF
.	TRBV16	TRBJ1-2	TRBD1	TGTGCCAGCAGCCCTGGACAGGGGACGGGCTACACCTTC	CASSPGQGTGYTF
once	TRBV6-1	TRBJ2-4	.	TGTGCCAGCAGTGAAGCGGGCATTCTAAGGTTTAACATTCAGTACTTC	CASSEAGILRFNIQYF
.	TRBV30	TRBJ1-2	TRBD1	TGTGCCTGGAGATCTTCCGGGACAGGGGTCTATGGCTACACCTTC	CAWRSSGTGVYGYTF
.	TRBV5-1	TRBJ1-1	.	TGCGCCAGCAGCCGGACAGCCCTAAGGGCTGAAGCTTTCTTT	CASSRTALRAEAFF
.	TRBV19	TRBJ2-5	TRBD1	TGTGCCAGTAGTATGGACAGGCCAAACTTCCCGGAGACCCAGTACTTC	CASSMDRPNFPETQYF
.	TRBV7-8	TRBJ2-4	TRBD2	TGTGCCAGCAGCACCCAGCCTAGCGGGCTAGCCAAAAACATTCAGTACTTC	CASSTQPSGLAKNIQYF
.	TRBV21-1	TRBJ1-5	.	TGTGCCAGCAGTCCACTAGATCAGCCCCAGCATTTT	CASSPLDQPQHF
.	TRBV6-5	TRBJ2-7	TRBD2	TGTGCCAGCAGCTCCAGACTAGCGGTGGCTTACGAGCAGTACTTC	CASSSRLAVAYEQYF
.	TRBV11-2	TRBJ2-5	.	TGTGCCAGCAGCTTAGGCCCCCCACAGGGCGCAATCCAAGAGACCCAGTACTTC	CASSLGPPQGAIQETQYF
.	TRBV7-9	TRBJ2-7	.	TGTGCCATTACGACAGTTGCCTACGAGCAGTACTTC	CAITTVAYEQYF
.	TRBV6-5	TRBJ2-4	TRBD1	TGTGCCAGCAGTTATGGGAACAGGGGGATAAGGGACATTCAGTACTTC	CASSYGNRGIRDIQYF
few	TRBV7-2	TRBJ2-3	TRBD2	TGTGCCAGCAGCTTATCGACAGCCGGGACTAGAAAGTATTTT	CASSLSTAGTRKYF
.	TRBV2	TRBJ1-1	.	TGTGCCAGCAGTGAGGCAGGCGCTGAAGCTTTCTTT	CASSEAGAEAFF
.	TRBV29-1	TRBJ2-2	.	TGCAGCGCCATGGACAGAGCCAGGACCGGGGAGCTGTTTTTT	CSAMDRARTGELFF
.	TRBV2	TRBJ2-1	.	TGTGCCAGCAGGGAGGGATCCGGGAGATCCAATGAGCAGTTCTTC	CASREGSGRSNEQFF
few	TRBV6-5	TRBJ2-1	TRBD2	TGTGCCAGCAGTTACCTTAGCGGGAAGCAAGACAATGAGCAGTTCTTC	CASSYLSGKQDNEQFF
.	TRBV7-9	TRBJ1-5	TRBD1	TGTGCCAGCAGCTTAGCCGGGACAGGGAATAGCAATCAGCCCCAGCATTTT	CASSLAGTGNSNQPQHF
.	TRBV19	TRBJ1-1	.	TGTGCCAGTAGTATGCAATTTCGGGTGCTAAACACTGAAGCTTTCTTT	CASSMQFRVLNTEAFF
.	TRBV15	TRBJ2-5	TRBD2	TGTGCCACCAGCAGGCTTTTAGCGGGGGGTCCCCAAGAGACCCAGTACTTC	CATSRLLAGGPQETQYF
.	TRBV5-1	TRBJ2-5	TRBD2	TGCGCCAGCTCAACCGGGACTAGCGGGAGAGAAAAAGAGACCCAGTACTTC	CASSTGTSGREKETQYF
.	TRBV27	TRBJ2-3	TRBD2	TGTGCCAGCAGTTTCGGACTAGCGGGAGATTATAGCACAGATACGCAGTATTTT	CASSFGLAGDYSTDTQYF
.	TRBV5-6	TRBJ2-1	.	TGTGCCAGCAGCTCGACGAGGGGACTCTACAATGAGCAGTTCTTC	CASSSTRGLYNEQFF
.	TRBV19	TRBJ2-7	TRBD2	TGTGCCAGTAGTATAAGGTCAGGGGGACTAGCGGGAGGGCCAACCTACGAGCAGTACTTC	CASSIRSGGLAGGPTYEQYF
.	TRBV7-2	TRBJ1-4	.	TGTGCCAGCAGCCTCGGGGGGGATAATGAAAAACTGTTTTTT	CASSLGGDNEKLFF
.	TRBV27	TRBJ1-5	.	TGTGCCAGCAGATCAGGCAGCAATAGCAATCAGCCCCAGCATTTT	CASRSGSNSNQPQHF
.	TRBV29-1	TRBJ1-2	TRBD1	TGCAGCGCCCCTGCATCCGCGGTAGTTGAGACAGGGCCCTATGGCTACACCTTC	CSAPASAVVETGPYGYTF
.	TRBV30	TRBJ2-3	TRBD1	TGTGCCTGGAGTGGGGGACAGCTAGACACAGATACGCAGTATTTT	CAWSGGQLDTDTQYF
.	TRBV12-5	TRBJ2-3	.	TGTGCTAGTAGGAGGGCAGGTTCTAGCACAGATACGCAGTATTTT	CASRRAGSSTDTQYF
.	TRBV28	TRBJ1-5	.	TGTGCCAGCAGTTTTGCAGGGGACAATCAGCCCCAGCATTTT	CASSFAGDNQPQHF
.	TRBV5-4	TRBJ2-3	TRBD2	TGTGCCAGCAGCGCCAGACTAGCGGGAGGGTTGAGGACAGATACGCAGTATTTT	CASSARLAGGLRTDTQYF
.	TRBV13	TRBJ1-4	.	TGTGCCAGCAGCCACAAGATAGGGGGGGCAACTAATGAAAAACTGTTTTTT	CASSHKIGGATNEKLFF
.	TRBV27	TRBJ1-3	.	TGTGCCAGCAGTTTAGACCGGAGCTCTGGAAACACCATATATTTT	CASSLDRSSGNTIYF
many	TRBV19	TRBJ2-1	TRBD2	TGTGCCAGTAAGGCCAAAAGCGGGATGAGCTCCTACAATGAGCAGTTCTTC	CASKAKSGMSSYNEQFF
.	TRBV5-1	TRBJ1-6	TRBD1	TGCGCCAGCAGAGCCCGGACAGGGGGCGCGGATTCACCCCTCCACTTT	CASRARTGGADSPLHF
.	TRBV7-9	TRBJ1-2	TRBD1	TGTGCCAGCGGACATACAGGGGGCAGAGACTATGGCTACACCTTC	CASGHTGGRDYGYTF
.	TRBV4-1	TRBJ2-1	TRBD2	TGCGCCAGCAGCCAAGATATAAGCGGGACCTACAATGAGCAGTTCTTC	CASSQDISGTYNEQFF
.	TRBV5-4	TRBJ2-7	.	TGTGCCAGCAGAAGCCACCAGGAGGCCGAGCAGTACTTC	CASRSHQEAEQYF
.	TRBV28	TRBJ1-1	.	TGTGCCAGCACTGCCCCCCGCGGAGCTTTCTTT	CASTAPRGAFF
.	TRBV5-1	TRBJ2-5	TRBD2	TGCGCCAGCAGCTCCCAAGGGGCGGGGGGGCCGGAGACCCAGTACTTC	CASSSQGAGGPETQYF
.	TRBV6-5	TRBJ2-4	.	TGTGCCAGCAGTTACGCTAGCGCTAGAGCCAAAAACATTCAGTACTTC	CASSYASARAKNIQYF
few	TRBV10-1	TRBJ2-3	TRBD2	TGCGCCAGCAGTGAGCGGGGCGGGAGAATGGTTAGCCCAGATACGCAGTATTTT	CASSERGGRMVSPDTQYF